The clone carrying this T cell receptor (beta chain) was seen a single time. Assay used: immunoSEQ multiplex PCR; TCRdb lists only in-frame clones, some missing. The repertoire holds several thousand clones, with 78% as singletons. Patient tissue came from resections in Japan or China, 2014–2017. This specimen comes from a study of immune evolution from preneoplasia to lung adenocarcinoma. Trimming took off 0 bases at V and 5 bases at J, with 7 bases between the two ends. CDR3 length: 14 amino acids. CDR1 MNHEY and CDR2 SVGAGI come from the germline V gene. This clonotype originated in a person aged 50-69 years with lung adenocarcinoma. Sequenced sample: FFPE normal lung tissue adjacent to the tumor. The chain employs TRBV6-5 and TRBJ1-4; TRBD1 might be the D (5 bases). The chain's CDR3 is CASSYSGGNEKLFF. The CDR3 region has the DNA TGTGCCAGCAGTTACTCGGGGGGGAATGAAAAACTGTTTTTT.